This T cell receptor beta chain stems from a study of blood T cell repertoires in COVID-19. Study summary: Sample material is recorded as cDNA or gDNA derived from T cells, B-cell-depleted T cells, or PBMCs.

The CDR3 sequence is 14 residues long. Germline lookup yields CDR1 MDHEN and CDR2 SYDVKM. Trimming cost V 5 bases and J 2 bases, with 10 bases left between them. Repertoires were generated with immunoSEQ multiplex PCR, while TCRdb's copy carries only in-frame clones and drops some. The profile shows 250,000 to 350,000 clones, 90% of them singletons. All enrollees were roughly 18 to 90 years old and from 20 to 30 US areas. Donors were grouped by their self-reported clinical history. This clonotype originated in a woman aged 18-29 years with acute COVID-19. The chain uses TRBV28 and TRBJ1-5, with no clear D. Material: PBMCs or T cells enriched from blood (not recorded which). CDR3 residues: CASSPLTGNQPQHF. The CDR3 nucleotides are TGTGCCAGCAGTCCTCTAACAGGCAATCAGCCCCAGCATTTT.